One and the same sample provided the 21 T cell receptor beta chains below, sequenced in a study of response to subunit inactivated influenza vaccine (dated by TCRdb to about 2018). The library came from RT-PCR. Instrument used: Illumina HiSeq 2500. The raw public data were reprocessed by TCRdb itself: fastp quality trimming at Q25, MiXCR clonotype calling, in-frame beta chains only. Rows are combined by CDR3 protein, so each entry shows the most common genes and DNA. This sample is represented by about 540,000 distinct CDR3 sequences; 20% to 25% of them were singletons. The leading ten clones occupy 2.5% to 3% of the sample. The data were also submitted as part of a second study, on T cells expressing NK-cell markers. Reported in the second study: The TCR beta cDNA libraries were made using 5'RACE template switching, a step that added both a universal primer site and unique molecular identifiers.

Sequenced material: CD4+ T cells sorted from PBMCs, taken 12 days after vaccination. The origin of the receptors is a man between 45 and 60 years old who received an inactivated influenza vaccine. Donor details come from another sample of the same person, matched by shared clones.

The table lists this clonotype with a few counts. The V gene is TRBV4-3, the J gene TRBJ2-1; 11 nucleotides match TRBD2. Germline V gene data show CDR1 as LGHNA and CDR2 as YSLEER. The CDR3 has 16 amino acids. The ends lost 5 bases at V and 3 bases at J; junction bases unmatched: 6. CDR3 in amino acids: CASSSLSGRDYNEQFF. The CDR3 DNA follows: TGCGCCAGCAGCTCACTTAGCGGGAGGGACTACAATGAGCAGTTCTTC.

Many counts were recorded for this clonotype. The J gene is TRBJ2-1, the V gene TRBV7-3; the match to TRBD2 covers 10 bases. Germline V lookup: CDR1 SGHTA, CDR2 FQGTGA. CDR3 length equals 15 residues. V shed 5 bases, J shed 2 bases, and the junction held 3 bases outside the gene matches. As DNA, the CDR3 is TGTGCCAGCAGCCAAGGACTAGCGGCCTACAATGAGCAGTTCTTC. Translating gives CASSQGLAAYNEQFF.

This clonotype was found a few times. The chain carries TRBV30 and TRBJ2-2, with 9 bases identical to TRBD1. Losses at the gene ends were 8 bases for V and 6 bases for J; bases not matched to a gene: 7. The CDR3 is made up of 13 amino acids. CDR1 is GTSNPN and CDR2 is SVGIG in the germline V gene (reference sequence). As DNA, the CDR3 is TGTGCCCGGACAGGGGATGGTGCCGGGGAGCTGTTTTTT. Its translation is CARTGDGAGELFF.

This clonotype was observed a few times. The rearrangement links TRBV5-1 to TRBJ2-3, with TRBD1 matching over 8 bases. Germline trimming cut 6 bases from V and 4 bases from J; bases unmatched to any gene: 13. The CDR3 runs to 16 residues. The germline V gene encodes CDR1 SGHRS and CDR2 YFSETQ. The CDR3 spells CASKVFTGGIADTQYF. The CDR3 DNA reads TGCGCCAGCAAAGTCTTTACAGGGGGTATCGCAGATACGCAGTATTTT. Full variable domain (remainder filled in from reference TRBV5-1 and TRBJ2-3): KAGVTQTPRYLIKTRGQQVTLSCSPISGHRSVSWYQQTPGQGLQFLFEYFSETQRNKGNFPGRFSGRQFSNSRSEMNVSTLELGDSALYLCASKVFTGGIADTQYFGPGTRLTVL.

CDR3 DNA: TGTGCCAGCAGCTCACAGGGCGTCAACGTCCTGACTTTC. Protein sequence: CASSSQGVNVLTF. V is TRBV7-2 and J is TRBJ2-6; D might be TRBD1 (6 bases). The CDR3 is made up of 13 amino acids. V was shortened by 4 bases and J by 9 bases, with 10 bases between the two germline ends. Per the germline V gene, CDR1 is SGHTA and CDR2 is FQGNSA. Combining the CDR3 with reference TRBV7-2 and TRBJ2-6 gives the whole variable domain GAGVSQSPSNKVTEKGKDVELRCDPISGHTALYWYRQSLGQGLEFLIYFQGNSAPDKSGLPSDRFSAERTGGSVSTLTIQRTQQEDSAVYLCASSSQGVNVLTFGAGSRLTVL.

This chain uses TRBV20-1 with TRBJ2-1; 8 nucleotides line up with TRBD2. This CDR3 is built from 16 residues. V gave up 3 bases and J gave up 0 bases; unmatched junction bases: 7. The germline CDR1 and CDR2 sequences are DFQATT and SNEGSKA (reference sequence). CDR3 coding DNA: TGCAGTGCTAGGCAACTAGCGGCGAGCTCCTACAATGAGCAGTTCTTC. As protein: CSARQLAASSYNEQFF.

This clonotype was counted between two and nine times. V and J are TRBV12-3 or TRBV12-4 and TRBJ1-5; TRBD1 matches 9 bases. The length of the CDR3 is 16 residues. The V segment lost 4 bases and the J segment 0 bases; nucleotides outside the gene matches: 4. The CDR3 loop is CASSSGTGYSNQPQHF. DNA for the CDR3: TGTGCCAGCAGTTCCGGGACAGGGTATAGCAATCAGCCCCAGCATTTT.

V and J are TRBV5-5 and TRBJ2-2; D may correspond to TRBD1 or TRBD2 (6 bases each). This CDR3 spans 17 amino acids. The V end was cut by 5 bases, the J end by 3 bases, with 20 bases between. Germline V gene sequence: CDR1 SGHKS, CDR2 YYEKEE (reference sequence). The CDR3, as DNA: TGTGCCAGCAGTCGCCGTCGGGGGCAAGGAGACACCGGGGAGCTGTTTTTT. It is translated as CASSRRRGQGDTGELFF.

The gene calls are TRBV5-6 and TRBJ2-5; a weak D match, TRBD1 (5 bases). Germline values: CDR1 SGHDT, CDR2 YYEEEE. The CDR3 extends over 14 amino acids. V shed 4 bases and J shed 3 bases, with 13 bases lying between them. The CDR3 DNA sequence: TGTGCCAGCAGCCCAGGGCCCGGTGAAGAGACCCAGTACTTC. This codes for CASSPGPGEETQYF.

The CDR3 region has the DNA TGTGCCAGCAGTCCTGGGGGGGCGTCGAACTATGGCTACACCTTC. It translates to CASSPGGASNYGYTF. V is TRBV12-3 or TRBV12-4 and J is TRBJ1-2; a possible D gene is TRBD1 (6 bases). The CDR3 runs 15 residues. The ends were cut back, 5 bases at V and 2 bases at J, with 15 bases in the middle.

CDR3 nucleotide sequence: TGTGCCAGCAGCTTTGACTCGAACACTGAAGCTTTCTTT. It is translated as CASSFDSNTEAFF. V and J are TRBV7-8 and TRBJ1-1; D uncertain. This CDR3 is 13 amino acids long. The V end lost 3 bases, the J end lost 1 base, and 6 bases lay between the germline ends. CDR1 is SGHVS, CDR2 FQNEAQ, per germline.

The chain couples TRBV15 to TRBJ2-7; 7 nucleotides match TRBD1. CDR1 and CDR2 (germline): LNHNV, YYDKDF (reference sequence). This CDR3 is built from 14 residues. V was pared by 0 bases and J by 3 bases, with 2 bases of the junction left unmatched. In nucleotides, the CDR3 is TGTGCCACCAGCAGAGACCACAGGGGCTACGAGCAGTACTTC. Protein sequence: CATSRDHRGYEQYF.

This sequence joins TRBV29-1 and TRBJ2-3, with a possible D match to TRBD2 (7 bases). V was clipped by 6 bases and J by 0 bases, with 19 bases between them. CDR3 size: 16 residues. Germline CDR1 and CDR2: SQVTM and ANQGSEA. This CDR3 is CSVQGSSRESTDTQYF. Written as DNA, the CDR3 is TGCAGCGTCCAGGGGAGCTCGCGGGAGAGCACAGATACGCAGTATTTT.

The V call is TRBV20-1, the J call TRBJ2-1; D possibly corresponds to TRBD2 (6 bases). The CDR3 contains 11 residues. CDR1 is DFQATT and CDR2 is SNEGSKA in the germline V gene (reference sequence). Trimming took off 3 bases at V and 14 bases at J, with 14 bases between the two ends. CDR3 nucleotide sequence: TGCAGTGCTAGTCGGGAGTGGGTAGAGTTCTTC. It yields the protein CSASREWVEFF.

The CDR3: CAVGRGSSYNEQFF. The CDR3 DNA follows: TGTGCCGTGGGACGAGGCAGCTCCTACAATGAGCAGTTCTTC. The chain is built from TRBV6-1 and TRBJ2-1; D tentatively fits TRBD1 or TRBD2 (5 bases each). CDR3 length equals 14 residues. Trimming left V 11 bases short and J 0 bases short, with 14 bases between. Germline V CDR1 and CDR2: MNHNS, SASEGT.

The chain has TRBV20-1 and TRBJ1-5; possible D gene TRBD1, 5 bases. This CDR3 is built from 16 residues. The germline CDR1 and CDR2 sequences are DFQATT and SNEGSKA (reference sequence). Trimming removed 3 bases from V and 7 bases from J, with 22 bases in between. The CDR3 bases are TGCAGTGCTAGGGAACCCGGGACCTCCCCAGGGCAGCCCCAGCATTTT. Protein product: CSAREPGTSPGQPQHF.

This clonotype was seen once. The chain links TRBV6-5 to TRBJ2-7; D ambiguous. Looked up from germline, CDR1 is MNHEY and CDR2 is SVGAGI. This CDR3 is 13 amino acids long. The V and J ends lost 4 bases and 4 bases respectively, with 11 bases between them. The CDR3 spells CASSSYGRYEQYF. Written as DNA, the CDR3 is TGTGCCAGCAGTTCCTACGGTCGTTACGAGCAGTACTTC.

The chain is built from TRBV30 and TRBJ1-1; D gene ambiguous. This CDR3 comprises 13 residues. Looked up from germline, CDR1 is GTSNPN and CDR2 is SVGIG (reference sequence). Trimming shortened V by 7 bases and J by 4 bases, and 16 bases separated the two germline ends. The chain's CDR3 is CASDGLGRTEAFF. The CDR3 coding sequence is TGTGCCTCCGACGGACTTGGTCGCACTGAAGCTTTCTTT.

The sample holds a few counts of this clonotype. The chain couples TRBV11-2 to TRBJ2-5; D ambiguous. Germline lookup yields CDR1 SGHAT and CDR2 FQNNGV. The CDR3 extends over 12 amino acids. The V gene lost 4 bases and the J gene lost 3 bases, with 6 bases spanning the gap. CDR3 DNA sequence: TGTGCCAGCAGCTGGATCAAAGAGACCCAGTACTTC. This sequence encodes CASSWIKETQYF. The full variable domain, completed using reference TRBV11-2 and TRBJ2-5, is EAGVAQSPRYKIIEKRQSVAFWCNPISGHATLYWYQQILGQGPKLLIQFQNNGVVDDSQLPKDRFSAERLKGVDSTLKIQPAKLEDSAVYLCASSWIKETQYFGPGTRLLVL.

There are a few counts of this clonotype. The genes are TRBV12-3 or TRBV12-4 and TRBJ2-1; D gene unclear. There are 12 residues in the CDR3. V was cut by 3 bases and J by 8 bases, with 8 bases left in between. CDR3 amino acids: CASSFSPYEQFF. The CDR3 region has the DNA TGTGCCAGCAGTTTCTCCCCCTATGAGCAGTTCTTC.

This chain connects TRBV20-1 to TRBJ1-4; D is unclear. CDR1 DFQATT and CDR2 SNEGSKA come from the germline V gene (reference sequence). The length of the CDR3 is 11 residues. V lost 7 bases and J 8 bases, leaving 11 bases between the germline ends. The CDR3, as DNA: TGCAGTGGTGGGGAAGACGAAAAACTGTTTTTT. This translates into CSGGEDEKLFF.